Ten or more counts support the clone carrying this TCR beta chain. There are 15 residues in the CDR3. The V and J ends lost 2 bases and 1 base respectively, with 9 bases between them. Germline CDR1 and CDR2: SGHRS and YFSETQ. The sample comes from a study of T-cell memory formation after mild COVID-19. TCRdb independently ran MiXCR on the 5' RACE reads; one entry per CDR3 protein. The sample carries tens of thousands of distinct CDR3 sequences, more than 15% recorded once. The sample was PBMCs or a T cell subset sorted from them (not recorded which). The chain is built from TRBV5-1 and TRBJ1-4, with D perhaps TRBD1 (6 bases). The sequence derives from an adult who had mild COVID-19 (a few samples of this study predate the infection). Cell type and time point are not known. CDR3 sequence reads: CASSFAQGTNEKLFF. CDR3 bases: TGCGCCAGCAGCTTTGCACAGGGAACTAATGAAAAACTGTTTTTT. The full variable domain, completed using reference TRBV5-1 and TRBJ1-4, is KAGVTQTPRYLIKTRGQQVTLSCSPISGHRSVSWYQQTPGQGLQFLFEYFSETQRNKGNFPGRFSGRQFSNSRSEMNVSTLELGDSALYLCASSFAQGTNEKLFFGSGTQLSVL.